This TCR beta chain was sequenced during a study of T cell responses to AZD1222 COVID-19 vaccine. Trimming stripped 4 bases from V and 7 bases from J, with 17 bases between. The CDR3 covers 14 residues. Germline CDR1 reads MGHRA; CDR2 reads YSYEKL. Using immunoSEQ multiplex PCR, the repertoire was profiled, and TCRdb retains in-frame clones only, with some absent. The sample has under 150,000 clones, 85% to 95% seen once. This TCR derives from an adult in good health. This sequence joins TRBV4-1 and TRBJ2-7; D remains ambiguous. Sequenced material: peripheral blood, taken on day 0 of AZD1222 vaccination. CDR3 in amino acids: CASSPGVEVREQYF. CDR3 sequence (DNA): TGCGCCAGCAGCCCCGGCGTTGAGGTAAGGGAGCAGTACTTC.